The following is a T cell receptor (beta chain) sequence with its context. The data stem from a study of blood T cell repertoires in COVID-19. Whole-study context: Sites across the United States, Italy and Spain contributed samples from acute and convalescent COVID-19.

Germline trimming cut 5 bases from V and 3 bases from J; bases unmatched to any gene: 3. This CDR3 spans 13 amino acids. Per germline, CDR1 SNHLY and CDR2 FYNNEI. In the original workflow: Nucleated cell counts were estimated from reference gene primer amplification. Profiling relied on immunoSEQ multiplex PCR, and the TCRdb table lists in-frame clones only, not all of them. V, J and clone size were drawn from that table, and D and trimming were deduced from the DNA. The sample records tens of thousands of clones, 82% being singletons. Sequences were obtained from peripheral blood. The rearrangement joins TRBV2 to TRBJ2-7; 8 bases line up with TRBD2. The sequence was obtained from a woman at least 80 years old with acute or convalescent COVID-19. The CDR3 DNA is TGTGCCAGCAGTCCCAGCGGGAGCTACGAGCAGTACTTC. Its translation: CASSPSGSYEQYF.